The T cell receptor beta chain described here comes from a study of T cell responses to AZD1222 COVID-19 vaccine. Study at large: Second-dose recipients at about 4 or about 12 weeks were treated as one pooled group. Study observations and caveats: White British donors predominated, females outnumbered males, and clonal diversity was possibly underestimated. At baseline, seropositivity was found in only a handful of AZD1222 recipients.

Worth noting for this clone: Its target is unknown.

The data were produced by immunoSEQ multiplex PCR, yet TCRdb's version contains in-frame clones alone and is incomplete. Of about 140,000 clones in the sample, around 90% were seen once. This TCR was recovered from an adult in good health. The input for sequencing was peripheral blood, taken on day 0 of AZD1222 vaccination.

The CDR3 DNA reads as TGTGCCAGCAGCTTCCCCGGGACCACCCCTAATTCACCCCTCCACTTT. This encodes CASSFPGTTPNSPLHF. V is TRBV5-6 and J is TRBJ1-6; a possible D gene is TRBD1 (5 bases). The length of the CDR3 is 16 residues. Germline V gene sequence: CDR1 SGHDT, CDR2 YYEEEE. V was trimmed by 2 bases and J by 6 bases, leaving 15 bases between them.